The 32 T cell receptor beta chains in this list originate from one sample, sequenced in a study of blood T cell repertoires in COVID-19. TCRdb keeps only in-frame clones here, not all; method: immunoSEQ multiplex PCR. Found here are 310,000 or so clones, 65% to 85% of them singletons; the top ten hold 1% to 1.5%. Sample: peripheral blood. These receptors all come from a woman in her fifties or sixties with acute or convalescent COVID-19.

V gene TRBV2 combines with J gene TRBJ1-1, with D tentatively TRBD1 (5 bases). CDR3 size: 14 residues. Germline CDR1 is SNHLY and CDR2 is FYNNEI. Deletions cut 4 bases from V and 8 bases from J, with 17 bases between. CDR3 sequence: CASSGRTPVIEAFF. In DNA form, the CDR3 reads TGTGCCAGCAGTGGCCGGACACCCGTTATCGAAGCTTTCTTT.

The count of this clone is one. This chain joins TRBV7-2 and TRBJ1-5; perhaps TRBD1 as D (5 bases). CDR3 length: 13 amino acids. Trimming cost V 1 base and J 7 bases, with 8 bases left between them. Looked up from germline, CDR1 is SGHTA and CDR2 is FQGNSA. The CDR3 DNA reads TGTGCCAGCAGCTTAGGCAGGGTCCAGCCCCAGCATTTT. The encoded protein is CASSLGRVQPQHF.

The chain combines TRBV3-1 (or the pseudogene TRBV3-2) with TRBJ2-7; D unclear. CDR1 is LGHDT, CDR2 YNNKEL, per germline (reference sequence). The CDR3 runs to 12 residues. The germline V and J ends were trimmed by 2 bases and 6 bases, with 8 bases remaining between them. The CDR3 reads CASSQLSREQYF. Here the CDR3 DNA reads TGTGCCAGCAGCCAACTTTCCCGCGAGCAGTACTTC.

The genes are TRBV20-1 and TRBJ1-5, with D possibly being TRBD1 (5 bases). The CDR3 runs to 15 residues. Germline-derived CDR1 and CDR2 are DFQATT and SNEGSKA (reference sequence). V lost 3 bases to trimming and J lost 3 bases, with 15 bases between them. The CDR3 nucleotides read TGCAGTGCTAGTGTGGCAAGGGGTTACAATCAGCCCCAGCATTTT. The encoded protein is CSASVARGYNQPQHF.

The chain combines TRBV29-1 with TRBJ2-5, with D perhaps TRBD1 (6 bases). With 5 bases removed from V and 2 bases from J, the gap between germline ends came to 30 bases. CDR3 length equals 19 residues. CDR1 SQVTM and CDR2 ANQGSEA come from the germline V gene. CDR3 residues: CSVNIRAPNRATGQETQYF. The DNA for the CDR3 is TGCAGCGTTAACATACGGGCACCAAACAGGGCGACGGGGCAAGAGACCCAGTACTTC.

The chain has TRBV9 and TRBJ2-2; D remains unclear. This CDR3 has 16 amino acids. In germline, CDR1 is SGDLS, CDR2 YYNGEE. V lost 3 bases and J lost 4, with 16 bases in between. CDR3 sequence (DNA): TGTGCCAGCAGCGCACCTAGTGAGGTGGTCACCGGGGAGCTGTTTTTT. Its translation is CASSAPSEVVTGELFF. Based on the CDR3 plus reference TRBV9 and TRBJ2-2, the full variable domain is DSGVTQTPKHLITATGQRVTLRCSPRSGDLSVYWYQQSLDQGLQFLIQYYNGEERAKGNILERFSAQQFPDLHSELNLSSLELGDSALYFCASSAPSEVVTGELFFGEGSRLTVL.

Here the CDR3 reads CASSSSLNYGYTF. In nucleotides, the CDR3 is TGTGCCAGCAGTTCCTCCCTTAACTATGGCTACACCTTC. This chain links TRBV27 with TRBJ1-2; D unresolved. V was pared by 4 bases and J by 1 base, with 7 bases between. This CDR3 has 13 residues. The germline V gene encodes CDR1 MNHEY and CDR2 SMNVEV (reference sequence).

The J gene is TRBJ1-4, the V gene TRBV10-3; 7 bases agree with TRBD1. Losses at the gene ends were 0 bases for V and 2 bases for J; bases not matched to a gene: 0. The CDR3 contains 15 residues. Germline assignment: CDR1 ENHRY and CDR2 SYGVKD. The CDR3 bases are TGTGCCATCAGTGAGTCGACAGGGACTAATGAAAAACTGTTTTTT. Translating gives CAISESTGTNEKLFF.

The chain is built from TRBV7-7 and TRBJ2-5; TRBD2 matches 8 bases. CDR1 SSHAT and CDR2 FNYEAQ come from the germline V gene (reference sequence). The CDR3 loop spans 17 amino acids. After removal of 5 bases from V and 2 bases from J, the junction contained 13 bases not matched to a gene. This chain's CDR3 is CASSPGSGLDRQETQYF. CDR3 coding DNA: TGTGCCAGCAGCCCTGGGTCGGGACTAGACCGACAAGAGACCCAGTACTTC. The full variable domain, rest sourced from reference TRBV7-7 and TRBJ2-5, is GAGVSQSPRYKVTKRGQDVTLRCDPISSHATLYWYQQALGQGPEFLTYFNYEAQPDKSGLPSDRFSAERPEGSISTLTIQRTEQRDSAMYRCASSPGSGLDRQETQYFGPGTRLLVL.

This clone has a handful of counts. V gene TRBV4-1 combines with J gene TRBJ1-1; D gene unclear. Germline V gene data show CDR1 as MGHRA and CDR2 as YSYEKL. This CDR3 region has 17 residues. V dropped 4 bases and J dropped 6 bases, with 24 bases sitting between them. The CDR3: CASSRTPGNEAIPEAFF. CDR3 coding DNA: TGCGCCAGCAGCCGTACCCCGGGGAACGAGGCCATACCTGAAGCTTTCTTT.

The chain combines TRBV3-1 (or the pseudogene TRBV3-2) with TRBJ2-5; 7 bases line up with TRBD2. J lost 2 bases, V lost 4 bases, and 13 bases had no gene match. This CDR3 comprises 17 residues. Per germline, CDR1 LGHDT and CDR2 YNNKEL (reference sequence). CDR3 region: CASSPQRDGGYQETQYF. The CDR3, as DNA: TGTGCCAGCAGCCCCCAAAGGGACGGGGGGTATCAAGAGACCCAGTACTTC.

The rearrangement uses TRBV19 and TRBJ2-1; 9 bases match TRBD1. The length of the CDR3 is 15 residues. Germline V lookup: CDR1 LNHDA, CDR2 SQIVND (reference sequence). V shed 3 bases and J 1 base; nucleotides not matched to a gene: 1. The CDR3 DNA is TGTGCCAGTAGTATCGGGACAGGGTCCTACAATGAGCAGTTCTTC. Amino acid sequence: CASSIGTGSYNEQFF.

This clone showed up just a few times. The chain joins TRBV30 to TRBJ1-6; D might be TRBD1 (6 bases). This CDR3 contains 16 residues. Trimming removed 4 bases from V and 0 bases from J, with 13 bases in between. CDR1 is GTSNPN, CDR2 SVGIG, per germline (reference sequence). The CDR3 is CAWTTGPGSYNSPLHF. DNA of the CDR3: TGTGCCTGGACAACAGGGCCGGGCTCCTATAATTCACCCCTCCACTTT.

The chain uses TRBV5-1 and TRBJ1-1; the D gene is possibly TRBD1 (6 bases). The CDR3 length is 15 residues. The germline V gene has CDR1 SGHRS and CDR2 YFSETQ. V lost 0 bases, J lost 5 bases, and 14 bases lay in between. The CDR3 DNA sequence: TGCGCCAGCAGCTTGGCCGGGGGGGCGAGGACTGAAGCTTTCTTT. Amino acids: CASSLAGGARTEAFF.

The rearrangement links TRBV24-1 to TRBJ2-2, with no clear D. The CDR3 length is 14 residues. With 0 bases removed from V and 7 bases from J, the gap between germline ends came to 8 bases. Germline-derived CDR1 and CDR2 are KGHDR and SFDVKD. The CDR3 is CATSDLSPGGELFF. CDR3 bases: TGTGCCACCAGTGATTTGTCTCCCGGCGGGGAGCTGTTTTTT.

This clone was seen a single time. The rearrangement links TRBV5-4 to TRBJ2-1; TRBD2 aligns across 15 bases. The J segment lost 1 base and the V segment lost 4 bases, leaving 0 bases of the junction unmatched. The length of the CDR3 is 16 residues. From germline, CDR1 is SGHNT and CDR2 YYREEE (reference sequence). In DNA form, the CDR3 reads TGTGCCAGCAGCGGACTAGCGGGAGGGTCCTACAATGAGCAGTTCTTC. It encodes CASSGLAGGSYNEQFF.

The chain employs TRBV7-2 and TRBJ2-2; possibly TRBD2 for D (6 bases). Germline V gives CDR1 SGHTA, CDR2 FQGNSA. The CDR3 length is 15 residues. The V end lost 5 bases, the J end lost 1 base, and 11 bases lay between the germline ends. The CDR3 spells CASSAEGLNTGELFF. The CDR3 DNA reads TGTGCCAGCAGCGCCGAGGGACTGAACACCGGGGAGCTGTTTTTT.

This rearrangement joins TRBV5-1 to TRBJ2-1; a weak D match, TRBD2 (5 bases). This CDR3 is built from 13 residues. Trimming removed 1 base at V and 8 bases at J, with 10 bases between. The V gene's germline CDR1 is SGHRS and CDR2 YFSETQ. Written as DNA, the CDR3 is TGCGCCAGCAGCTTGCGGGGTGATGATGAGCAGTTCTTC. Amino acid sequence: CASSLRGDDEQFF.

This chain links TRBV5-1 with TRBJ1-1, with 11 nucleotides matching TRBD1. With V trimmed by 1 base and J by 5 bases, 10 bases remained unmatched. CDR3 size: 17 residues. Germline CDR1 is SGHRS and CDR2 is YFSETQ. CDR3 sequence (DNA): TGCGCCAGCAGCTTGACCTACCGGACAGGGGGCAGGACTGAAGCTTTCTTT. It specifies CASSLTYRTGGRTEAFF.

The rearrangement links TRBV7-2 to TRBJ2-5; D perhaps matches TRBD2 (5 bases). The CDR3 loop spans 15 amino acids. Germline V CDR1 and CDR2: SGHTA, FQGNSA. The ends were cut back, 5 bases at V and 0 bases at J, with 13 bases in the middle. CDR3 nucleotides: TGTGCCAGCAGCCCGTCGGGAATGTACCAAGAGACCCAGTACTTC. It is translated as CASSPSGMYQETQYF.

This clone has just a few counts. This rearrangement joins TRBV11-3 to TRBJ2-3; 15 bases are shared with TRBD2. CDR3 length: 17 residues. CDR1 and CDR2 from the germline V gene are SGHNT and YENEEA. Losses at the gene ends were 3 bases for V and 5 bases for J; bases not matched to a gene: 6. As DNA, the CDR3 is TGTGCCAGCAGCTTGGGGACTAGCGGGGGGCCAATAGATACGCAGTATTTT. Translating it yields CASSLGTSGGPIDTQYF.

A single count supports this clone. The CDR3 DNA is TGTGCCAGCAGCTTGGGACAGAACTATGGCTACACCTTC. It translates to CASSLGQNYGYTF. The V call is TRBV11-3, the J call TRBJ1-2, with TRBD1 matching 7 bases. The CDR3 consists of 13 residues. Germline CDR1 SGHNT, CDR2 YENEEA. V was pared by 3 bases and J by 2 bases, with 0 bases of the junction left unmatched.

The chain joins TRBV6-6 to TRBJ1-4, with 8 bases that match TRBD1. The V gene end was trimmed by 6 bases and the J gene end by 8 bases; junction bases not matched to a gene: 5. The CDR3 consists of 13 residues. Per germline, CDR1 MNHNY and CDR2 SVGAGI (reference sequence). CDR3 DNA sequence: TGTGCCAGCAGATCGGACAGGGACGAAAAACTGTTTTTT. This gives the protein CASRSDRDEKLFF.

Concerning this clone: The sample holds other DNA sequences that translate to the same CDR3. V usage is TRBV18 and J usage is TRBJ2-6; TRBD1 agrees at 7 bases. The trim removed 3 bases at V and 2 bases at J, leaving 1 base unmatched. Germline V CDR1 and CDR2: KGHSH, LQKENI. This CDR3 contains 15 residues. The DNA for the CDR3 is TGTGCCAGCTCACCCGGGACAGCTGGGGCCAACGTCCTGACTTTC. Translation gives CASSPGTAGANVLTF.

The chain has TRBV18 and TRBJ1-2; TRBD1 agrees at 7 bases. The CDR3 length is 13 residues. With V trimmed by 6 bases and J by 7 bases, 8 bases remained unmatched. CDR1 is KGHSH and CDR2 is LQKENI in the germline V gene. CDR3 residues: CASSQGETGGYTF. The DNA of the CDR3 is TGTGCCAGCTCTCAGGGGGAAACGGGTGGCTACACCTTC.

The rearrangement uses TRBV6-2 or TRBV6-3 and TRBJ2-5; D is perhaps TRBD2 (6 bases). The CDR3 is made up of 17 amino acids. The V gene's germline CDR1 is MNHEY and CDR2 SVGEGT. Trimming took off 2 bases at V and 5 bases at J, with 21 bases between the two ends. The CDR3 spells CASSYKRGAPGEETQYF. The CDR3 bases are TGTGCCAGCAGTTACAAGAGGGGAGCCCCGGGGGAGGAGACCCAGTACTTC.

The gene calls are TRBV3-1 (or the pseudogene TRBV3-2) and TRBJ2-2; no reliable D call. Germline V gives CDR1 LGHDT, CDR2 YNNKEL (reference sequence). V was cut by 2 bases and J by 4 bases, with 5 bases left in between. This CDR3 region has 13 residues. For the CDR3, the DNA is TGTGCCAGCAGCCAACACACCACCGGGGAGCTGTTTTTT. It specifies CASSQHTTGELFF.

This clone occurred many times. This chain uses TRBV7-2 with TRBJ1-2; 10 bases align to TRBD1. This CDR3 spans 13 amino acids. Trimming removed 7 bases from V and 11 bases from J; junction bases left unmatched: 10. The V gene's germline CDR1 is SGHTA and CDR2 FQGNSA. The CDR3 DNA sequence: TGTGCCAGCACCAGAGACAGGGGGCTTGGTTACACCTTC. Translating it yields CASTRDRGLGYTF.

The V call is TRBV7-9, the J call TRBJ1-5, with unresolved D. Looked up from germline, CDR1 is SEHNR and CDR2 is FQNEAQ (reference sequence). The length of the CDR3 is 12 residues. The V gene lost 5 bases and the J gene lost 5 bases, with 7 bases spanning the gap. The CDR3 reads CASSRDYQPQHF. The CDR3 nucleotides read TGTGCCAGCAGCCGAGATTATCAGCCCCAGCATTTT.

The chain employs TRBV9 and TRBJ2-2, with 9 bases lining up with TRBD2. The CDR3 runs 13 residues. After removal of 10 bases from V and 7 bases from J, the junction contained 8 bases not matched to a gene. Germline CDR1 and CDR2: SGDLS and YYNGEE. CDR3 nucleotide sequence: TGTGCCCGCGGGGGGGACCCGGGCGGGGAGCTGTTTTTT. This encodes CARGGDPGGELFF.

J is TRBJ1-2 and V is TRBV7-9; no clear D gene. The CDR3 is 14 residues long. V shed 5 bases and J shed 0 bases, with 10 bases lying between them. From germline, CDR1 is SEHNR and CDR2 FQNEAQ (reference sequence). Here the CDR3 reads CASSAVGANYGYTF. As DNA, the CDR3 is TGTGCCAGCAGCGCGGTGGGAGCTAACTATGGCTACACCTTC.

The chain joins TRBV2 to TRBJ2-3, with D tentatively TRBD2 (6 bases). Trimming removed 5 bases at V and 2 bases at J, with 14 bases between. This CDR3 comprises 15 residues. Germline V gene data show CDR1 as SNHLY and CDR2 as FYNNEI. For the CDR3, the DNA is TGTGCCAGCAGTTCGGAGGGAGGTGACACAGATACGCAGTATTTT. Translation: CASSSEGGDTDTQYF. The full variable domain, with the rest looked up from reference TRBV2 and TRBJ2-3, is EPEVTQTPSHQVTQMGQEVILRCVPISNHLYFYWYRQILGQKVEFLVSFYNNEISEKSEIFDDQFSVERPDGSNFTLKIRSTKLEDSAMYFCASSSEGGDTDTQYFGPGTRLTVL.